These 32 T cell receptor beta chains originate from one sample sequenced in a study of CD8+CD57+ T cells in acquired aplastic anemia. Investigators profiled TCR beta VDJ and CDR3 from genomic DNA template. Using its own MiXCR run on the reads, TCRdb lists one record per CDR3 protein. The profile shows about 190,000 distinct CDR3 sequences, about half of them singletons. Sequences were obtained from sorted CD4+, CD8+, or CD8+CD57+ T cells (not recorded which) from PBMCs. The receptor set was obtained from a human donor in good health, serving as a control.

This clonotype was seen only once. This chain links TRBV3-1 with TRBJ1-4; D is ambiguous. Trimming took off 4 bases at V and 6 bases at J, with 9 bases between the two ends. From germline, CDR1 is LGHDT and CDR2 YNNKEL (reference sequence). The CDR3 length is 13 residues. DNA for the CDR3: TGTGCCAGCAGCCCCTCCGGGGATGAAAAACTGTTTTTT. Translating it yields CASSPSGDEKLFF.

This clonotype was counted at least ten times. The chain couples TRBV19 to TRBJ2-7; D remains unclear. Germline assignment: CDR1 LNHDA and CDR2 SQIVND (reference sequence). V dropped 0 bases and J dropped 4 bases, with 13 bases sitting between them. The CDR3 spans 15 residues. The CDR3 spells CASSIEVFNGYEQYF. The CDR3 DNA sequence: TGTGCCAGTAGTATAGAAGTCTTCAACGGATACGAGCAGTACTTC.

This clonotype has a handful of counts. This may come from a read error, since a much larger clone is one base off. A read error is likely, as this CDR3 ends without the conserved phenylalanine or tryptophan. This chain links TRBV28 with TRBJ2-7; the match to TRBD1 covers 9 bases. The V and J ends lost 3 bases and 3 bases, in that order; junction bases with no gene match: 6. This CDR3 comprises 15 residues. Germline CDR1 MDHEN, CDR2 SYDVKM. CDR3 nucleotides: TGTGCCAGCAGTTTTGCGGGACAGGGTCACTACGAGCAGTACCTC. Protein sequence: CASSFAGQGHYEQYL.

CDR3 bases: TGTGCCAGCAGCTTCTACCCAGGTGGGGAGACCCAGTACTTC. It yields the protein CASSFYPGGETQYF. The chain is built from TRBV7-9 and TRBJ2-5; D unclear. Trimming left V 3 bases short and J 5 bases short, with 13 bases between. This CDR3 has 14 residues. Looked up from germline, CDR1 is SEHNR and CDR2 is FQNEAQ (reference sequence).

A word on this clonotype: This may be a read error, as it is one base from a much larger clone. The chain links TRBV7-2 to TRBJ2-3, with D uncertain. Germline-derived CDR1 and CDR2 are SGHTA and FQGNSA. The CDR3 runs 16 residues. V was cut by 7 bases and J by 4 bases, with 21 bases left in between. This chain's CDR3 is CASTAPAPVGADTQYF. The CDR3 DNA reads as TGTGCCAGCACCGCCCCTGCCCCGGTCGGCGCAGATACGCAGTATTTT.

This clonotype was seen more than once but under ten times. The CDR3 DNA sequence: TGTGCCGTCCTGGGACTTTTGAACACTGAAGCTTTCTTT. As protein: CAVLGLLNTEAFF. J is TRBJ1-1 and V is TRBV28, with D possibly TRBD1 on 5 matching bases. V was trimmed by 11 bases and J by 0 bases, leaving 13 bases between them. CDR3 size: 13 residues. Per germline, CDR1 MDHEN and CDR2 SYDVKM. The full variable domain, its missing parts supplied by reference TRBV28 and TRBJ1-1, is DVKVTQSSRYLVKRTGEKVFLECVQDMDHENMFWYRQDPGLGLRLIYFSYDVKMKEKGDIPEGYSVSREKKERFSLILESASTNQTSMYLCAVLGLLNTEAFFGQGTRLTVV.

This chain connects TRBV10-3 to TRBJ2-1; maybe TRBD2 (6 bases). Germline V CDR1 and CDR2: ENHRY, SYGVKD. Trimming shortened V by 2 bases and J by 7 bases, and 21 bases separated the two germline ends. The CDR3 is made up of 17 amino acids. CDR3 in DNA: TGTGCCATCAGTGAGACGCTAACTAGCAGAGGGAGGAATGAGCAGTTCTTC. Its translation is CAISETLTSRGRNEQFF.

The chain recombines TRBV5-5 with TRBJ2-7, with D perhaps TRBD1 or TRBD2 (5 bases each). The CDR3 loop spans 16 amino acids. Looked up from germline, CDR1 is SGHKS and CDR2 is YYEKEE (reference sequence). V shed 5 bases and J shed 4 bases, with 22 bases lying between them. CDR3 nucleotide sequence: TGTGCCAGCAGTTTAAACAGGTTATCTCCGGGATACGAGCAGTACTTC. This encodes CASSLNRLSPGYEQYF.

At least ten counts were recorded for this clonotype. V gene TRBV19 combines with J gene TRBJ1-5, with unresolved D. This CDR3 spans 12 amino acids. V shed 5 bases and J shed 0 bases, with 2 bases lying between them. Germline loops: CDR1 LNHDA, CDR2 SQIVND (reference sequence). This chain's CDR3 is CASSPSNQPQHF. The CDR3 coding sequence is TGTGCCAGTAGTCCTAGCAATCAGCCCCAGCATTTT.

This clonotype was seen many times. The V gene is TRBV6-6, the J gene TRBJ1-6; 7 bases map to TRBD1. V lost 6 bases, J lost 5 bases, and 1 base stayed unmatched. Germline CDR1 is MNHNY and CDR2 is SVGAGI (reference sequence). The length of the CDR3 is 13 residues. The CDR3 bases are TGTGCCAGCAGCGGACAGGATAATTCACCCCTCCACTTT. The encoded protein is CASSGQDNSPLHF.

CDR3 in DNA: TGCGCCAGCAGCCAAGGTCTGGGCGTAGGGACGCCCGCCTACGAGCAGTACTTC. This gives the protein CASSQGLGVGTPAYEQYF. This chain connects TRBV5-1 to TRBJ2-7; D is possibly TRBD1 or TRBD2 (5 bases each). Germline CDR1 reads SGHRS; CDR2 reads YFSETQ. V was shortened by 4 bases and J by 2 bases, with 25 bases between the two germline ends. The CDR3 loop spans 18 amino acids.

This clonotype was seen many times. J is TRBJ2-1 and V is TRBV15; TRBD2 agrees at 9 bases. Germline V gene lookup returns CDR1 LNHNV and CDR2 YYDKDF (reference sequence). Trimming removed 3 bases from V and 8 bases from J; junction bases left unmatched: 17. CDR3 length: 18 amino acids. In nucleotides, the CDR3 is TGTGCCACCAGCAGGGTAGCGGGGGCCATATCCTTTACGTATGAGCAGTTCTTC. Amino acid sequence: CATSRVAGAISFTYEQFF.

The rearrangement uses TRBV15 and TRBJ2-7, with 7 bases aligning to TRBD1. The CDR3 runs to 15 residues. The J segment lost 4 bases and the V segment lost 1 base, leaving 7 bases of the junction unmatched. Germline V gene sequence: CDR1 LNHNV, CDR2 YYDKDF (reference sequence). CDR3 sequence: CATSRGTGSTYEQYF. The CDR3 nucleotides read TGTGCCACCAGCAGAGGGACAGGATCGACATACGAGCAGTACTTC.

This sequence joins TRBV29-1 and TRBJ1-6; D is unclear. Germline V gene data show CDR1 as SQVTM and CDR2 as ANQGSEA. This CDR3 contains 14 residues. Trimming left V 6 bases short and J 7 bases short, with 16 bases between. CDR3 protein: CSVAASAQNSPLHF. The DNA of the CDR3 is TGCAGCGTGGCCGCCAGTGCTCAAAATTCACCCCTCCACTTT.

This chain connects TRBV7-2 to TRBJ2-5, with 8 bases aligning to TRBD1. The germline gives CDR1 SGHTA, CDR2 FQGNSA. The CDR3 length is 17 residues. V lost 5 bases, J lost 5 bases, and 16 bases stayed unmatched. The CDR3 loop reads CASSTRQGQGAQETQYF. The CDR3 nucleotides read TGTGCCAGCAGCACCCGACAGGGCCAGGGGGCTCAGGAGACCCAGTACTTC.

In its sample, this clonotype was seen many times. The rearrangement links TRBV5-1 to TRBJ1-2, with D uncertain. V gave up 0 bases and J gave up 6 bases, with 9 bases separating them. Germline CDR1 is SGHRS and CDR2 is YFSETQ. The CDR3 is 13 amino acids. CDR3 sequence: CASSLERMDGYTF. The CDR3 bases are TGCGCCAGCAGCTTGGAGCGTATGGATGGCTACACCTTC.

This clonotype has a single count. The chain is built from TRBV7-3 and TRBJ1-2; no clear D. V was cut by 3 bases and J by 1 base, with 6 bases left in between. CDR3 size: 13 residues. Looked up from germline, CDR1 is SGHTA and CDR2 is FQGTGA. CDR3 amino acids: CASSLRVNYGYTF. CDR3 DNA: TGTGCCAGCAGCTTGAGGGTTAACTATGGCTACACCTTC.

The rearrangement links TRBV15 to TRBJ1-2; 8 bases agree with TRBD1. V shed 2 bases, J shed 8 bases, and the junction held 10 bases outside the gene matches. The CDR3 contains 15 residues. Germline V lookup: CDR1 LNHNV, CDR2 YYDKDF (reference sequence). The CDR3 DNA reads as TGTGCCACCAGCAGACCTGGACAGGGTTGGGGAGGCTACACCTTC. It yields the protein CATSRPGQGWGGYTF. Drawing the rest from reference TRBV15 and TRBJ1-2, the complete variable domain is DAMVIQNPRYQVTQFGKPVTLSCSQTLNHNVMYWYQQKSSQAPKLLFHYYDKDFNNEADTPDNFQSRRPNTSFCFLDIRSPGLGDTAMYLCATSRPGQGWGGYTFGSGTRLTVV.

V usage is TRBV7-2 and J usage is TRBJ2-3; 8 bases fit TRBD2. This CDR3 has 15 amino acids. The ends lost 1 base at V and 2 bases at J; junction bases unmatched: 2. The germline CDR1 and CDR2 sequences are SGHTA and FQGNSA. The CDR3 region has the DNA TGTGCCAGCAGCTTAGGAGCGGGGGCCACAGATACGCAGTATTTT. It codes for CASSLGAGATDTQYF.

This rearrangement joins TRBV11-2 to TRBJ1-6; tentatively, D is TRBD1 (5 bases). The V and J ends lost 5 bases and 10 bases respectively, with 21 bases between them. CDR3 length equals 16 residues. In germline, CDR1 is SGHAT, CDR2 FQNNGV. In DNA, the CDR3 is TGTGCCAGCAGCCTCCCGACCCGGGACGGTGACTCACCCCTCCACTTT. Residues: CASSLPTRDGDSPLHF.

The chain couples TRBV7-2 to TRBJ2-3, with D uncertain. The V and J ends lost 5 bases and 2 bases respectively, with 32 bases between them. Germline V gene sequence: CDR1 SGHTA, CDR2 FQGNSA. The CDR3 totals 21 residues. CDR3 amino acids: CASSQDWIEGSEPLPTDTQYF. CDR3 nucleotide sequence: TGTGCCAGCAGCCAAGATTGGATCGAAGGAAGCGAGCCCCTCCCCACAGATACGCAGTATTTT.

As to this clonotype: It may be a read error: a sequence one base away is much more abundant. The chain uses TRBV7-2 and TRBJ1-3, with 7 bases identical to TRBD1. The CDR3 contains 15 residues. V shed 1 base, J shed 3 bases, and the junction held 3 bases outside the gene matches. CDR1 and CDR2 (germline): SGHTA, FQGNSA. The CDR3 loop reads CASSLGSGGGNTIYF. CDR3 DNA sequence: TGTGCCAGCAGCTTAGGGTCAGGGGGTGGAAACACCATATATTTT.

This clonotype was picked up many times. Written as DNA, the CDR3 is TGTGCCACCAGTGAGTCCGGGACTAGCGTTGGCAATGAGCAGTTCTTC. This translates into CATSESGTSVGNEQFF. This sequence joins TRBV24-1 and TRBJ2-1, with TRBD2 identical over 10 bases. The CDR3 has 16 amino acids. Germline-derived CDR1 and CDR2 are KGHDR and SFDVKD. V was pared by 4 bases and J by 6 bases, with 8 bases of the junction left unmatched.

This clonotype was seen a handful of times. Germline and junction disagree at one end, which may indicate a read error. The chain has TRBV25-1 and TRBJ1-1; 9 positions match TRBD1. In germline, CDR1 is MGHDK, CDR2 SYGVNS. The CDR3 sequence is 12 residues long. The DNA for the CDR3 is TGTGCCAGCTCCCCCCGGGACAGGGCCCTGTCCTTT. Its protein product is CASSPRDRALSF.

The J gene is TRBJ1-2, the V gene TRBV19; TRBD1 matches 11 bases. V was clipped by 6 bases and J by 4 bases; unmatched bases: 4. This CDR3 has 14 amino acids. Looked up from germline, CDR1 is LNHDA and CDR2 is SQIVND (reference sequence). The CDR3 loop reads CASRGTGGSYGYTF. The DNA of the CDR3 is TGTGCCAGTAGAGGGACAGGGGGAAGCTATGGCTACACCTTC.

This clonotype was seen repeatedly, ten times or more. V and J are TRBV20-1 and TRBJ1-3; 7 bases align to TRBD1. Germline V gene data show CDR1 as DFQATT and CDR2 as SNEGSKA (reference sequence). V shed 0 bases, J shed 2 bases, and the junction held 1 base outside the gene matches. There are 14 residues in the CDR3. DNA for the CDR3: TGCAGTGCTAGAGATGGGACAGCTGGAAACACCATATATTTT. As protein: CSARDGTAGNTIYF.

At least ten counts were recorded for this clonotype. The chain employs TRBV6-5 and TRBJ1-2; tentatively, D is TRBD1 (6 bases). CDR1 MNHEY and CDR2 SVGAGI come from the germline V gene. This CDR3 comprises 14 residues. With 7 bases removed from V and 8 bases from J, the gap between germline ends came to 20 bases. The CDR3: CASTDRWGGQGYTF. For the CDR3, the DNA is TGTGCCAGCACCGACCGATGGGGGGGACAAGGCTACACCTTC.

The chain is built from TRBV24-1 and TRBJ2-7; D gene ambiguous. The CDR3 is made up of 11 amino acids. Trimming shortened V by 7 bases and J by 0 bases, and 3 bases separated the two germline ends. Germline V gene lookup returns CDR1 KGHDR and CDR2 SFDVKD. The CDR3 here is CATRGSYEQYV. CDR3 coding DNA: TGTGCCACCAGAGGCTCCTACGAGCAGTACGTC.

The chain recombines TRBV28 with TRBJ2-7, with D possibly matching TRBD2 (6 bases). Germline-derived CDR1 and CDR2 are MDHEN and SYDVKM. The V end was cut by 6 bases, the J end by 3 bases, with 15 bases between. The CDR3 spans 14 residues. The CDR3 DNA is TGTGCCAGCAGAACAGACGGGACTTTCTACGAGCAGTACTTC. It is translated as CASRTDGTFYEQYF.

The chain uses TRBV20-1 and TRBJ1-3; D not resolved. V was pared by 0 bases and J by 0 bases, with 15 bases between. Germline V gene data show CDR1 as DFQATT and CDR2 as SNEGSKA (reference sequence). This CDR3 comprises 17 residues. The CDR3 loop is CSARDAGMSNSGNTIYF. The CDR3 DNA reads TGCAGTGCTAGAGATGCGGGGATGTCAAACTCTGGAAACACCATATATTTT.

This clonotype was seen at least ten times. The chain employs TRBV4-3 and TRBJ1-6; tentatively, D is TRBD1 (5 bases). The ends were cut back, 5 bases at V and 7 bases at J, with 15 bases in the middle. Germline loops: CDR1 LGHNA, CDR2 YSLEER. This CDR3 is built from 15 residues. The CDR3 DNA is TGCGCCAGCAGCGCGGCGGGGGTTAGCAATTCACCCCTCCACTTT. Its translation: CASSAAGVSNSPLHF.

The genes are TRBV7-6 and TRBJ1-1; D unresolved. V was clipped by 0 bases and J by 3 bases, with 20 bases between them. This CDR3 spans 18 amino acids. Germline V gene sequence: CDR1 SGHVS, CDR2 FNYEAQ. The CDR3 reads CASSLAIRGEGGDTEAFF. The CDR3 coding sequence is TGTGCCAGCAGCTTAGCAATTCGGGGAGAGGGAGGAGACACTGAAGCTTTCTTT.